This T cell receptor (beta chain) was obtained from a study of beta chain features in type 1 diabetes. Study-wide points: TCRB CDR3s were moderately but significantly shorter in Type 1 diabetes patients in all four CD4+ subsets.

Expressed TCRB transcripts were sequenced, since all the RNA that had been isolated was reverse transcribed. Measured with immunoSEQ multiplex PCR; TCRdb has only the in-frame clones, and not every one. The repertoire includes 150,000 or so clones, just over 8% of them detected once, and 0.54% sits in the top ten. The V end lost 5 bases, the J end lost 4 bases, and 14 bases lay between the germline ends. The CDR3 is 14 amino acids. From germline, CDR1 is SGHTA and CDR2 FQGTGA. On this clone itself: Its antigen remains unidentified.

The rearrangement joins TRBV7-3 to TRBJ2-5; D is perhaps TRBD1 (6 bases). Specimen: central memory CD4+ T cells from blood. The sequence was collected from a woman younger than 30 with type 1 diabetes. The CDR3 DNA reads TGTGCCAGCAGCCCGTCCAGGGGTTCAGAGACCCAGTACTTC. This codes for CASSPSRGSETQYF.